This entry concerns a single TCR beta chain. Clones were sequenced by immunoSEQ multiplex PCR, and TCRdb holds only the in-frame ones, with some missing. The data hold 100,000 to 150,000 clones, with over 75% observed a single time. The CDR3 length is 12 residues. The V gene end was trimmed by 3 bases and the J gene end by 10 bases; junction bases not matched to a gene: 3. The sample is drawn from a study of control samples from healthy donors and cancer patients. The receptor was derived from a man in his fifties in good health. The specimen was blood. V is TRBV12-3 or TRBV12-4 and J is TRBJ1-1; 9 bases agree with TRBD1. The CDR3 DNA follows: TGTGCCAGCAGTTTTGGGACAGGGCCAGCTTTCTTT. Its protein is CASSFGTGPAFF.